A selection of T cell receptor beta chains follows, all from one sample in a study of blood T cell repertoires in COVID-19. Method: immunoSEQ multiplex PCR; TCRdb's copy keeps in-frame clones and lacks some. The table has approximately 280,000 clones, 89% seen once. The sample consisted of PBMCs or T cells enriched from blood (not recorded which). The source of these receptors is a woman aged 60-75 years who had recovered from COVID-19. CDR3s include the opening cysteine and the closing phenylalanine or tryptophan. The D gene is left open where the match is weak. Clone size appears in some rows only: once, few, many, or a class for an expanded clone.

clone size: .; J gene: TRBJ1-2; V gene: TRBV30; D gene: TRBD1; CDR3 DNA: TGTGCCTGGAGTGTAGGAGGACAGGGATATGGCTACACCTTC; CDR3 protein: CAWSVGGQGYGYTF
clone size: .; J gene: TRBJ2-6; V gene: TRBV5-1; D gene: .; CDR3 DNA: TGCGCCAGCAGCAGGACAGTCCCTGGGGCCAACGTCCTGACTTTC; CDR3 protein: CASSRTVPGANVLTF
clone size: .; J gene: TRBJ1-1; V gene: TRBV12-3/TRBV12-4; D gene: .; CDR3 DNA: TGTGCCAGCAGTCCCCTATTCAGGCAAGAAGCTTTCTTT; CDR3 protein: CASSPLFRQEAFF
clone size: .; J gene: TRBJ1-1; V gene: TRBV28; D gene: .; CDR3 DNA: TGTGCCAGCAGTGATTCCGGGATCGAAGCTTTCTTT; CDR3 protein: CASSDSGIEAFF
clone size: .; J gene: TRBJ2-3; V gene: TRBV6-4; D gene: .; CDR3 DNA: TGTGCCGGCCGAAGACAGCGATACACAGATACGCAGTATTTT; CDR3 protein: CAGRRQRYTDTQYF
clone size: .; J gene: TRBJ1-3; V gene: TRBV29-1; D gene: TRBD1; CDR3 DNA: TGCAGCGTTGGGGGTACAGGGGCTGGAAACACCATATATTTT; CDR3 protein: CSVGGTGAGNTIYF
clone size: once; J gene: TRBJ1-5; V gene: TRBV21-1; D gene: .; CDR3 DNA: TGTGCCAGCAGCAAAGGAGGGCAGGTGGGCAATCAGCCCCAGCATTTT; CDR3 protein: CASSKGGQVGNQPQHF
clone size: .; J gene: TRBJ2-1; V gene: TRBV19; D gene: .; CDR3 DNA: TGTGCCAGTAAAAGAGCGCTCTCCTACAATGAGCAGTTCTTC; CDR3 protein: CASKRALSYNEQFF
clone size: .; J gene: TRBJ1-1; V gene: TRBV28; D gene: .; CDR3 DNA: TGTGCCAGCGGGAGTTACACTGAAGCTTTCTTT; CDR3 protein: CASGSYTEAFF
clone size: .; J gene: TRBJ1-6; V gene: TRBV28; D gene: .; CDR3 DNA: TGTGCCTCCACCCTTGGCAGGGGAAATTCACCCCTCCACTTT; CDR3 protein: CASTLGRGNSPLHF
clone size: once; J gene: TRBJ1-5; V gene: TRBV27; D gene: .; CDR3 DNA: TGTGCCAGCGCGGGGGGGGAATGGGGCAATCAGCCCCAGCATTTT; CDR3 protein: CASAGGEWGNQPQHF
clone size: .; J gene: TRBJ2-1; V gene: TRBV6-1; D gene: TRBD2; CDR3 DNA: TGTGCCAGCAGTGAAGATGTGGGGGGGGTATACAATGAGCAGTTCTTC; CDR3 protein: CASSEDVGGVYNEQFF
clone size: .; J gene: TRBJ2-7; V gene: TRBV7-3; D gene: .; CDR3 DNA: TGTGCCAGCAGCTTAACGGGGCAGCTCCTACCCTACGAGCAGTACTTC; CDR3 protein: CASSLTGQLLPYEQYF
clone size: .; J gene: TRBJ2-5; V gene: TRBV30; D gene: TRBD2; CDR3 DNA: TGTGCCTGGAGATTCACTAGCGGGAGAGAGACCCAGTACTTC; CDR3 protein: CAWRFTSGRETQYF
clone size: .; J gene: TRBJ2-1; V gene: TRBV4-1; D gene: TRBD2; CDR3 DNA: TGCGCCAGCAGCCAAGAGAGTATCTGGGGTAGCGGGAGGGTGAATGAGCAGTTCTTC; CDR3 protein: CASSQESIWGSGRVNEQFF
clone size: .; J gene: TRBJ2-7; V gene: TRBV28; D gene: .; CDR3 DNA: TGTGCCAGCACCACAAAACGGGTTCCCTACGAGCAGTACTTC; CDR3 protein: CASTTKRVPYEQYF
clone size: .; J gene: TRBJ1-2; V gene: TRBV28; D gene: .; CDR3 DNA: TGTGCCAGCAGTGGGGCGGGGGACTATGGCTACACCTTC; CDR3 protein: CASSGAGDYGYTF
clone size: .; J gene: TRBJ2-2; V gene: TRBV19; D gene: TRBD2; CDR3 DNA: TGTGCCAGTAGTAGGGGGAGAGCGGGAGGACGTGACACCGGGGAGCTGTTTTTT; CDR3 protein: CASSRGRAGGRDTGELFF
clone size: .; J gene: TRBJ2-7; V gene: TRBV11-3; D gene: TRBD2; CDR3 DNA: TGTGCCAGCAGCTTAGCCAGCGGGAGTTTCTACGAGCAGTACTTC; CDR3 protein: CASSLASGSFYEQYF
clone size: .; J gene: TRBJ2-7; V gene: TRBV7-9; D gene: TRBD2; CDR3 DNA: TGTGCCAGCAGCCCTAGCGGGCCCCGGGGGGAGCAGTACTTC; CDR3 protein: CASSPSGPRGEQYF
clone size: .; J gene: TRBJ1-1; V gene: TRBV9; D gene: .; CDR3 DNA: TGTGCCAGCAGCATCGGAGCAGGGTTGGGCACTGAAGCTTTCTTT; CDR3 protein: CASSIGAGLGTEAFF
clone size: .; J gene: TRBJ2-5; V gene: TRBV11-2; D gene: .; CDR3 DNA: TGTGCCAGCAGCCCCAGATTCGGGTACCAAGAGACCCAGTACTTC; CDR3 protein: CASSPRFGYQETQYF
clone size: .; J gene: TRBJ2-5; V gene: TRBV5-1; D gene: .; CDR3 DNA: TGCGCCAGCAGCTTTGGCGGGGGCGCAGGGGAGACCCAGTACTTC; CDR3 protein: CASSFGGGAGETQYF
clone size: .; J gene: TRBJ1-2; V gene: TRBV5-1; D gene: .; CDR3 DNA: TGCGCCAGCAGACCTTTTACAGGCACCTCAACTTATGGCTACACCTTC; CDR3 protein: CASRPFTGTSTYGYTF
clone size: .; J gene: TRBJ1-6; V gene: TRBV2; D gene: TRBD1; CDR3 DNA: TGTGCCAGCAGGGGGACAGTGAATTCACCCCTCCACTTT; CDR3 protein: CASRGTVNSPLHF
clone size: .; J gene: TRBJ2-1; V gene: TRBV27; D gene: TRBD1; CDR3 DNA: TGTGCCAGCAGCCCGGGACAGGGGAGGAATGAGCAGTTCTTC; CDR3 protein: CASSPGQGRNEQFF
clone size: .; J gene: TRBJ2-2; V gene: TRBV6-1; D gene: TRBD2; CDR3 DNA: TGTGCCAGCAGTGAATCTAGCGGGAGTACCGGGGAGCTGTTTTTT; CDR3 protein: CASSESSGSTGELFF
clone size: .; J gene: TRBJ1-1; V gene: TRBV11-3; D gene: .; CDR3 DNA: TGTGCCAGCAGCCTGGGTGGAGGTAGTGCGACTGAAGCTTTCTTT; CDR3 protein: CASSLGGGSATEAFF
clone size: .; J gene: TRBJ1-5; V gene: TRBV6-6; D gene: .; CDR3 DNA: TGTGCCAGCAGGAAAGCAGGGGAGCCCCAGCATTTT; CDR3 protein: CASRKAGEPQHF
clone size: .; J gene: TRBJ1-4; V gene: TRBV4-1; D gene: .; CDR3 DNA: TGCGCCAGCAGCCAAGGGCGTCGGGGAGAAAAACTGTTTTTT; CDR3 protein: CASSQGRRGEKLFF
clone size: .; J gene: TRBJ1-4; V gene: TRBV9; D gene: .; CDR3 DNA: TGTGCCAGCAGCGTAGCTCAGGGAACTAATGAAAAACTGTTTTTT; CDR3 protein: CASSVAQGTNEKLFF
clone size: .; J gene: TRBJ2-3; V gene: TRBV7-8; D gene: TRBD2; CDR3 DNA: TGTGCCAGCAGCTTGGGCCCACTAGCGGGGTTCACAGATACGCAGTATTTT; CDR3 protein: CASSLGPLAGFTDTQYF
clone size: .; J gene: TRBJ2-3; V gene: TRBV19; D gene: .; CDR3 DNA: TGTGCCAGTAGTATAGGTTTCGGAGATACGCAGTATTTT; CDR3 protein: CASSIGFGDTQYF
clone size: .; J gene: TRBJ2-5; V gene: TRBV3-1/TRBV3-2; D gene: TRBD2; CDR3 DNA: TGTGCCAGCAGACATCCTAGCGGGGAAGAGACCCAGTACTTC; CDR3 protein: CASRHPSGEETQYF
clone size: .; J gene: TRBJ2-1; V gene: TRBV5-1; D gene: .; CDR3 DNA: TGCGCCAGCAGCTTGGAACGGGGGAGGTACAATGAGCAGTTCTTC; CDR3 protein: CASSLERGRYNEQFF
clone size: .; J gene: TRBJ1-1; V gene: TRBV12-3/TRBV12-4; D gene: TRBD1; CDR3 DNA: TGTGCCAGCAGCCCCGACAGGGATGGCCAAGCTTTCTTT; CDR3 protein: CASSPDRDGQAFF
clone size: .; J gene: TRBJ1-3; V gene: TRBV11-2; D gene: .; CDR3 DNA: TGTGCCAGCAGCATAGGGAGTCCGGGAAACACCATATATTTT; CDR3 protein: CASSIGSPGNTIYF
clone size: few; J gene: TRBJ2-1; V gene: TRBV29-1; D gene: TRBD2; CDR3 DNA: TGCAGCGTTGTAACGCTAGCGGGAGTAAAGTCCTACAATGAGCAGTTCTTC; CDR3 protein: CSVVTLAGVKSYNEQFF
clone size: .; J gene: TRBJ2-1; V gene: TRBV28; D gene: .; CDR3 DNA: TGTGCCAGCAGCCCCGGTTTCGATGAGCAGTTCTTC; CDR3 protein: CASSPGFDEQFF
clone size: .; J gene: TRBJ1-1; V gene: TRBV28; D gene: .; CDR3 DNA: TGTGCCAGCAACCGGGGGGCTAGGGGTGAAGCTTTCTTT; CDR3 protein: CASNRGARGEAFF
clone size: .; J gene: TRBJ2-7; V gene: TRBV7-9; D gene: .; CDR3 DNA: TGTGCCACCAGGGGCCAACTCTACGAGCAGTACTTC; CDR3 protein: CATRGQLYEQYF
clone size: .; J gene: TRBJ1-2; V gene: TRBV28; D gene: .; CDR3 DNA: TGTGCCAGCAGTTTGGACAACAACTATGGCTACACCTTC; CDR3 protein: CASSLDNNYGYTF
clone size: few; J gene: TRBJ1-2; V gene: TRBV9; D gene: .; CDR3 DNA: TGTGCCAGCAGCGTAGAGGTAGGCGGGTACTATGGCTACACCTTC; CDR3 protein: CASSVEVGGYYGYTF
clone size: once; J gene: TRBJ1-5; V gene: TRBV28; D gene: TRBD1; CDR3 DNA: TGTGCCAGTTGGACTCCGGGACAGACAGATAGCAATCAGCCCCAGCATTTT; CDR3 protein: CASWTPGQTDSNQPQHF
clone size: .; J gene: TRBJ1-2; V gene: TRBV28; D gene: .; CDR3 DNA: TGTGCCAGCAGTTCCCGAGGTGGCTACACCTTC; CDR3 protein: CASSSRGGYTF
clone size: .; J gene: TRBJ2-1; V gene: TRBV6-5; D gene: .; CDR3 DNA: TGTGCCAGCAGATTTACTAACTCCTACAATGAGCAGTTCTTC; CDR3 protein: CASRFTNSYNEQFF
clone size: .; J gene: TRBJ1-3; V gene: TRBV9; D gene: .; CDR3 DNA: TGTGCCAGCAGCGCATCAAGCACGGGAGCCTTCTCTGGAAACACCATATATTTT; CDR3 protein: CASSASSTGAFSGNTIYF
clone size: .; J gene: TRBJ2-7; V gene: TRBV10-2; D gene: TRBD1; CDR3 DNA: TGCGCCAGCAGGCCGGGACAGGGCTCCGAGCAGTACTTC; CDR3 protein: CASRPGQGSEQYF
clone size: .; J gene: TRBJ1-4; V gene: TRBV6-1; D gene: .; CDR3 DNA: TGTGCCAGCAGTGAACGGGGGTCCCTTTACGGTATACTGTTTTTT; CDR3 protein: CASSERGSLYGILFF
clone size: .; J gene: TRBJ1-1; V gene: TRBV18; D gene: .; CDR3 DNA: TGTGCCAGCTCACCACCATGGGGGGAGACGAACACTGAAGCTTTCTTT; CDR3 protein: CASSPPWGETNTEAFF
clone size: once; J gene: TRBJ2-1; V gene: TRBV29-1; D gene: TRBD2; CDR3 DNA: TGCAGCGTTACATTAGCGGGCTTTAGGGGTGAGCAGTTCTTC; CDR3 protein: CSVTLAGFRGEQFF
clone size: .; J gene: TRBJ2-5; V gene: TRBV29-1; D gene: TRBD1; CDR3 DNA: TGCAGCGGGGGACAGGGGGCGGGGAAGACCCAGTACTTC; CDR3 protein: CSGGQGAGKTQYF
clone size: .; J gene: TRBJ1-2; V gene: TRBV29-1; D gene: .; CDR3 DNA: TGCAGCGTTGCTAAGACAGCCTATGGCTACACCTTC; CDR3 protein: CSVAKTAYGYTF
clone size: .; J gene: TRBJ2-1; V gene: TRBV29-1; D gene: TRBD2; CDR3 DNA: TGCAGCGTTGAGGGACTAGCGGGAAACAATGAGCAGTTCTTC; CDR3 protein: CSVEGLAGNNEQFF
clone size: .; J gene: TRBJ2-1; V gene: TRBV3-1/TRBV3-2; D gene: .; CDR3 DNA: TGTGCCAGCAGCCAAGACCCAGGCCATCCGTTCTTC; CDR3 protein: CASSQDPGHPFF
clone size: .; J gene: TRBJ1-2; V gene: TRBV5-6; D gene: .; CDR3 DNA: TGTGCCAGCAGCTTGGCCAGTACTAACTATGGCTACACCTTC; CDR3 protein: CASSLASTNYGYTF
clone size: .; J gene: TRBJ2-7; V gene: TRBV28; D gene: TRBD2; CDR3 DNA: TGTGCCAGTACCCCGGGAGGGGCCCTCTCGTTTGACGAGCAGTACTTC; CDR3 protein: CASTPGGALSFDEQYF
clone size: .; J gene: TRBJ1-1; V gene: TRBV30; D gene: .; CDR3 DNA: TGTGCCTGGAGCGCCGGGATTGCCGATACTGAAGCTTTCTTT; CDR3 protein: CAWSAGIADTEAFF
clone size: .; J gene: TRBJ2-2; V gene: TRBV11-2; D gene: .; CDR3 DNA: TGCGGACGGGGGTACACCGGGGAGCTGTTTTTT; CDR3 protein: CGRGYTGELFF
clone size: .; J gene: TRBJ2-2; V gene: TRBV5-1; D gene: TRBD2; CDR3 DNA: TGCGCCAGCCAGAAGCTAGCGGAGTTCACCGGGGAGCTGTTTTTT; CDR3 protein: CASQKLAEFTGELFF